The next 7 T cell receptor beta chains were all read from a single sample in a study of blood T cells in healthy people across ages. For the second PCR, which ran for 7 to 11 cycles, a sample-barcoded 5' primer and a J-beta primer mix were used. Using its own MiXCR run on the 5' RACE reads, TCRdb lists one record per CDR3 protein. The sample carries around 970,000 distinct CDR3 sequences, roughly 47% recorded once. Sequenced: blood. Source of these receptors: a woman aged 55 to 70 in good health.

This rearrangement joins TRBV3-1 to TRBJ2-3, with a weak D call TRBD2 (6 bases). Germline values: CDR1 LGHDT, CDR2 YNNKEL (reference sequence). The CDR3 has 15 amino acids. Trimming shortened V by 4 bases and J by 1 base, and 12 bases separated the two germline ends. The CDR3 here is CASSPGLPGTDTQYF. The CDR3 region has the DNA TGTGCCAGCAGCCCAGGACTACCCGGCACAGATACGCAGTATTTT.

This clonotype was observed a handful of times. The J gene is TRBJ2-7, the V gene TRBV7-2; no clear D gene. The CDR3 runs to 13 residues. CDR1 and CDR2 (germline): SGHTA, FQGNSA. Trimming shortened V by 0 bases and J by 3 bases, and 6 bases separated the two germline ends. In DNA, the CDR3 is TGTGCCAGCAGCTTAGCTGCGGACTACGAGCAGTACTTC. This encodes CASSLAADYEQYF.

The table lists this clonotype with a few counts. The rearrangement links TRBV24-1 to TRBJ2-3; D is unresolved. With 5 bases removed from V and 2 bases from J, the gap between germline ends came to 7 bases. Germline values: CDR1 KGHDR, CDR2 SFDVKD. This CDR3 has 13 residues. The DNA of the CDR3 is TGTGCCACCAGTGGTGCTACCACAGATACGCAGTATTTT. Its protein is CATSGATTDTQYF.

J is TRBJ1-2 and V is TRBV7-9, with D possibly being TRBD1 (6 bases). V lost 5 bases, J lost 6 bases, and 16 bases lay in between. Germline loops: CDR1 SEHNR, CDR2 FQNEAQ (reference sequence). The CDR3 is made up of 14 amino acids. The CDR3 DNA reads TGTGCCAGCAGCAATTTCGGGGGGCTGGATGGCTACACCTTC. It encodes CASSNFGGLDGYTF.

The chain combines TRBV4-3 with TRBJ2-4, with D perhaps given as TRBD1 or TRBD2 (5 bases each). CDR3 size: 17 residues. Trimming stripped 0 bases from V and 2 bases from J, with 14 bases between. Per the germline V gene, CDR1 is LGHNA and CDR2 is YSLEER. The CDR3 loop reads CASSQDRGGTSKNIQYF. The CDR3 DNA is TGCGCCAGCAGCCAAGATCGGGGTGGGACCTCCAAAAACATTCAGTACTTC.

A single count supports this clonotype. The chain couples TRBV5-5 to TRBJ2-6; D is undetermined. This CDR3 is 15 amino acids long. Germline CDR1 SGHKS, CDR2 YYEKEE (reference sequence). V was trimmed by 4 bases and J by 1 base, leaving 9 bases between them. The CDR3 here is CASSVWESGANVLTF. CDR3 coding DNA: TGTGCCAGCAGCGTTTGGGAATCTGGGGCCAACGTCCTGACTTTC.

This clonotype was picked up one time. The chain couples TRBV7-9 to TRBJ2-1; D is perhaps TRBD1 (6 bases). The CDR3 runs 15 residues. Looked up from germline, CDR1 is SEHNR and CDR2 is FQNEAQ (reference sequence). V was trimmed by 5 bases and J by 3 bases, leaving 14 bases between them. CDR3 coding DNA: TGTGCCAGCAGCCCACAGGGCTTAAGCTACAATGAGCAGTTCTTC. Amino acid sequence: CASSPQGLSYNEQFF. Full variable domain (remainder filled in from reference TRBV7-9 and TRBJ2-1): DTGVSQNPRHKITKRGQNVTFRCDPISEHNRLYWYRQTLGQGPEFLTYFQNEAQLEKSRLLSDRFSAERPKGSFSTLEIQRTEQGDSAMYLCASSPQGLSYNEQFFGPGTRLTVL.